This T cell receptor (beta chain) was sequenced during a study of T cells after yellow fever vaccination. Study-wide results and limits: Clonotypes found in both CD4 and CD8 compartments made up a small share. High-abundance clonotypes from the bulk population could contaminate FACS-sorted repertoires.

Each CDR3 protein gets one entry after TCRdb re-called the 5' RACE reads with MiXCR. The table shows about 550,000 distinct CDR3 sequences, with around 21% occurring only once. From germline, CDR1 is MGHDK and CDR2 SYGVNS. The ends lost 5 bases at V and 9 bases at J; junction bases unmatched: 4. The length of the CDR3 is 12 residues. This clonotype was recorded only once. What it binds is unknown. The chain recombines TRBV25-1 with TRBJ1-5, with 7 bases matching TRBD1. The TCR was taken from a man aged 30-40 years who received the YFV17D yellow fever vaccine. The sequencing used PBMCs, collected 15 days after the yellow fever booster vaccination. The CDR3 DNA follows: TGTGCCAGCAGTTCCTCAGGGGGGCCCCAGCATTTT. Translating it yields CASSSSGGPQHF.